This T cell receptor beta chain originates from a study of early T cells in non-severe SARS-CoV-2 infection. The ends were cut back, 1 base at V and 2 bases at J, with 3 bases in the middle. The CDR3 contains 12 residues. CDR1 is SGHTA, CDR2 FQGTGA, per germline. TCRdb ran MiXCR on the 5' RACE reads and lists one entry per CDR3 protein. The sample has roughly 83,000 distinct CDR3 sequences, around 12% seen once. In its sample, this clonotype was seen a few times. This TCR derives from an adult who was a healthcare worker with PCR-confirmed SARS-CoV-2 infection or an uninfected control (not recorded which). The chain couples TRBV7-3 to TRBJ2-7; D is ambiguous. The sequences come from whole blood, collected at baseline. CDR3 sequence: CASSLKTYEQYF. CDR3 DNA: TGTGCCAGCAGCTTAAAGACCTACGAGCAGTACTTC.